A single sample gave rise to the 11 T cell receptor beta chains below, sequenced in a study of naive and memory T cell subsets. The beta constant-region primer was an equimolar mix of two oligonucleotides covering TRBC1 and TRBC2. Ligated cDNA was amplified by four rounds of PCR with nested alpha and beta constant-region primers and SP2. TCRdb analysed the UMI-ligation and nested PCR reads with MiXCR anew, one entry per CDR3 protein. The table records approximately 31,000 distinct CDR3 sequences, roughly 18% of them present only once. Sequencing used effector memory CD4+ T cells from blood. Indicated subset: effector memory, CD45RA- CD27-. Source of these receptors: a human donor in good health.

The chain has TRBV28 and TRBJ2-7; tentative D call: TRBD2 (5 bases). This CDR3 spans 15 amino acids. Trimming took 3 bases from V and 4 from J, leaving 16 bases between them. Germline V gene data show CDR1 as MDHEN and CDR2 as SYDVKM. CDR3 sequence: CASSLMGRGMYEQYF. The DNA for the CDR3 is TGTGCCAGCAGTTTGATGGGTCGGGGTATGTACGAGCAGTACTTC.

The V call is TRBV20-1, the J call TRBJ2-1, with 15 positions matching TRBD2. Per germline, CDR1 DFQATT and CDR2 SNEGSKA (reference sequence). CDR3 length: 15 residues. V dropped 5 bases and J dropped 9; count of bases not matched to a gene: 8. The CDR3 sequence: CSAEGLAGGPIEQFF. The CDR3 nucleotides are TGCAGTGCTGAAGGACTAGCGGGAGGGCCGATTGAGCAGTTCTTC.

The CDR3: CASKIPGQGMGNTEAFF. The DNA for the CDR3 is TGTGCCAGCAAAATACCGGGACAGGGGATGGGGAACACTGAAGCTTTCTTT. The chain carries TRBV28 and TRBJ1-1, with 10 bases fitting TRBD1. CDR1 is MDHEN, CDR2 SYDVKM, per germline. After removal of 7 bases from V and 1 base from J, the junction contained 12 bases not matched to a gene. CDR3 length equals 17 residues.

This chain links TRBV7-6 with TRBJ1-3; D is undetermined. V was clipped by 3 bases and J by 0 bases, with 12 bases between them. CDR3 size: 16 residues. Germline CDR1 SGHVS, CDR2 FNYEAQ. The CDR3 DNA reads TGTGCCAGCAGCTTTACGGCGGGTGACTCTGGAAACACCATATATTTT. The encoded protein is CASSFTAGDSGNTIYF.

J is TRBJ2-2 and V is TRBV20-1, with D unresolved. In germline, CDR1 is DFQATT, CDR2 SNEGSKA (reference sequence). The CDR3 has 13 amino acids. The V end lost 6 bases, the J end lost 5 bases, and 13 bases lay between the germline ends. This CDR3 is CSAQTTGTGELFF. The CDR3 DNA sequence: TGCAGTGCACAGACAACTGGGACCGGGGAGCTGTTTTTT.

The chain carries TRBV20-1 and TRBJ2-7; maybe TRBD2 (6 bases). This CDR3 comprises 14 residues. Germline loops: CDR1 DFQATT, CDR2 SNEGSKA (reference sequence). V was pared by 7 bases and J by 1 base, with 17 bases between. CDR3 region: CSVRRGTVSYEQYF. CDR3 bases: TGCAGTGTGAGACGGGGGACCGTATCCTACGAGCAGTACTTC.

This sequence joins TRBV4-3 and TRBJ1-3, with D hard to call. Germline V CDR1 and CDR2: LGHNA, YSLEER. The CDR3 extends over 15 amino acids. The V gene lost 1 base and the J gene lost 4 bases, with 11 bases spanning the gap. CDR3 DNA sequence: TGCGCCAGCAGCCAAGGTTCTAGGCTAGGAAACACCATATATTTT. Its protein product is CASSQGSRLGNTIYF.

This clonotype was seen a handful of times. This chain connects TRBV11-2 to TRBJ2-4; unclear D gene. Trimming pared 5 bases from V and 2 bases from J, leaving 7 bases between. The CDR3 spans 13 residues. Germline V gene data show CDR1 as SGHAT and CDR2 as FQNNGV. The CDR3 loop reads CASSLNSKNIQYF. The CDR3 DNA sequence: TGTGCCAGCAGCCTTAATTCCAAAAACATTCAGTACTTC.

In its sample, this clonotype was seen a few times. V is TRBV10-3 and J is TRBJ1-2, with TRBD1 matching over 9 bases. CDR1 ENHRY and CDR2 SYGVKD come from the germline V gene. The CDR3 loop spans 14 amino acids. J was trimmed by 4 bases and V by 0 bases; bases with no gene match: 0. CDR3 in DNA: TGTGCCATCAGTGAGTCGGGACAGGGCTATGGCTACACCTTC. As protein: CAISESGQGYGYTF.

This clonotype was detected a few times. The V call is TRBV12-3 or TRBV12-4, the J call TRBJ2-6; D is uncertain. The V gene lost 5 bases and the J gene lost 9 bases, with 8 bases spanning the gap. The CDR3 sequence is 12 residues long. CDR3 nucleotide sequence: TGTGCCAGCAGTACGGAAAACAACGTCCTGACTTTC. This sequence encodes CASSTENNVLTF.

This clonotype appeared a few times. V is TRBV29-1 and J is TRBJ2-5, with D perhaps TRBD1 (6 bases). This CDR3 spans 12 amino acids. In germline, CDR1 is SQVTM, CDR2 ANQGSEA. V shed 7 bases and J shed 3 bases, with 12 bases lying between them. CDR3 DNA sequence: TGCAGCGCCAGCCCAGGGGAAGAGACCCAGTACTTC. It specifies CSASPGEETQYF.